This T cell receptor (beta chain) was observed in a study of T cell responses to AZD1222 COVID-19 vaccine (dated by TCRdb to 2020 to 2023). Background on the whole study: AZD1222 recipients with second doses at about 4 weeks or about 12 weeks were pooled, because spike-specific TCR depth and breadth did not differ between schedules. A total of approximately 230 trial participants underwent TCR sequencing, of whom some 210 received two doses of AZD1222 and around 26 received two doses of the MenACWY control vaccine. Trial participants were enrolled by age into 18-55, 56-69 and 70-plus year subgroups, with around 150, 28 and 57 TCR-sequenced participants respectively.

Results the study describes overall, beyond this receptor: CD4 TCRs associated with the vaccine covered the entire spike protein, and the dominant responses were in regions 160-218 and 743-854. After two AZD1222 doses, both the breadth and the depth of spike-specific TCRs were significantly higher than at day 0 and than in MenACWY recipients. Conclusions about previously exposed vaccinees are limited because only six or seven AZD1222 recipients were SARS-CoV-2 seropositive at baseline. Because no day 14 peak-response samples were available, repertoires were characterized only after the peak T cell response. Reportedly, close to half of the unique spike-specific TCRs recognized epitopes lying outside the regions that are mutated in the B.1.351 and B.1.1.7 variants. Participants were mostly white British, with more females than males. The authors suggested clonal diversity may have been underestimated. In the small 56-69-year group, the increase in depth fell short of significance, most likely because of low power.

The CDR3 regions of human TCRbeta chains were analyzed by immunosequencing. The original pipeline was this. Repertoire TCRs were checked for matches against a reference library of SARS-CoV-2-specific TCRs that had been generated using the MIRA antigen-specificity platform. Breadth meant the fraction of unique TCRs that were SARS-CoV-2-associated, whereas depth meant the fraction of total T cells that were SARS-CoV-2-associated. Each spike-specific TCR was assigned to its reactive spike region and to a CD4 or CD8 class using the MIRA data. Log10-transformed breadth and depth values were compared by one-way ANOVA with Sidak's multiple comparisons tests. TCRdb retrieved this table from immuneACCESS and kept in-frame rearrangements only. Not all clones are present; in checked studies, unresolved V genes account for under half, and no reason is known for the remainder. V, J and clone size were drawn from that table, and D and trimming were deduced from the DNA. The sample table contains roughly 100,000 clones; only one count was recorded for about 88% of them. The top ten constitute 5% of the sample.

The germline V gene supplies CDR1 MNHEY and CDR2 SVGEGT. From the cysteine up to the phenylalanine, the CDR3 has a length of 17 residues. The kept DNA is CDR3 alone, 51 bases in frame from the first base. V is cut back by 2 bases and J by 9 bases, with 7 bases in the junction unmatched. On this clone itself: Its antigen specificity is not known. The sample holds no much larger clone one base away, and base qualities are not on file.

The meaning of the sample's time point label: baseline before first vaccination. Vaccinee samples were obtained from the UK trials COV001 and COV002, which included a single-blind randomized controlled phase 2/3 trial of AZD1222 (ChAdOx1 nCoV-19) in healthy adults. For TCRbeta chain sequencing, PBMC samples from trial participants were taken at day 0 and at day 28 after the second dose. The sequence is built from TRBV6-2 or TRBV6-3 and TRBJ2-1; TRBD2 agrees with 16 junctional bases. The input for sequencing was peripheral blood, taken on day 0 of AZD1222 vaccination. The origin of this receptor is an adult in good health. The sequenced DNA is TGTGCCAGCAGTTACCCGGGGACTAGCGGGAGGGATCTTGAGCAGTTCTTC. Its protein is CASSYPGTSGRDLEQFF.